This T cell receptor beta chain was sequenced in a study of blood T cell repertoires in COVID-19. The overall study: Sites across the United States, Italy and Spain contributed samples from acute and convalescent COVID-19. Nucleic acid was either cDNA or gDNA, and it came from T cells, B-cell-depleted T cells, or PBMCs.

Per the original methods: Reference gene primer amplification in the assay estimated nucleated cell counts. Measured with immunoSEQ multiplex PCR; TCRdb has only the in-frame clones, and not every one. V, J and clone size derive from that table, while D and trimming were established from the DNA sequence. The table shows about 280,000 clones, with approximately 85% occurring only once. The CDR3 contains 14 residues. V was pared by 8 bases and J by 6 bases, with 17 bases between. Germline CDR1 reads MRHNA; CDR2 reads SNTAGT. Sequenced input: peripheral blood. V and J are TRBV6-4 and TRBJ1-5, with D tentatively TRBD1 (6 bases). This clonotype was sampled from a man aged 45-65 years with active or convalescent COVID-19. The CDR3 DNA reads TGTGCCAGCCGCGGTCAGGGGATTAGTCAGCCCCAGCATTTT. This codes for CASRGQGISQPQHF.